This TCR beta chain was sequenced during a study of blood T cell repertoires in COVID-19. At the level of the study: Nucleic acid was either cDNA or gDNA, and it came from T cells, B-cell-depleted T cells, or PBMCs.

CDR1 and CDR2 from the germline V gene are LNHNV and YYDKDF (reference sequence). The CDR3 runs 15 residues. V lost 4 bases to trimming and J lost 3 bases, with 15 bases between them. Original data processing: Amplification from reference gene primers served as the basis for estimated nucleated cell counts. Sequencing used immunoSEQ multiplex PCR; TCRdb keeps in-frame clones, though not all of them. That table supplies the V and J calls and clone size; D and trimming were determined from the DNA. The sample consists of fewer than 200,000 clones, about 90% of them appearing once. Those enrolled, adults aged roughly 18 to 89 years, came from about two dozen US areas. Cohort 3 recovery required two negative PCRs, clearance, or symptom resolution.

The gene calls are TRBV15 and TRBJ1-2; tentative D call: TRBD1 (6 bases). The sequenced material came from PBMCs or T cells enriched from blood (not recorded which). The receptor's source is a woman under 30 who had recovered from COVID-19. DNA of the CDR3: TGTGCCACCAGCACGAGGAGCGGGGGCGACTATGGCTACACCTTC. It encodes CATSTRSGGDYGYTF.